This T cell receptor (beta chain) was sequenced for a study of T cells in Graves' hyperthyroidism and ophthalmopathy. The investigators amplified TCR beta CDR3 regions from RNA transcripts. The HTBI primer set drove a first-round RT-PCR of the TCR CDR3. Via MiXCR, TCRdb re-called the multiplex PCR reads, giving one row per CDR3 protein. The sample shows approximately 560,000 distinct CDR3 sequences, around 16% of them seen only once. V lost 1 base and J lost 7, with 10 bases in between. Looked up from germline, CDR1 is MNHEY and CDR2 is SMNVEV (reference sequence). The CDR3 length is 13 residues. The V and J genes are TRBV27 and TRBJ1-2; D remains ambiguous. Sequencing was performed on blood. The origin of this receptor is a woman aged 25 to 39 with Graves' hyperthyroidism. The CDR3 loop is CASSLWATGGYTF. The CDR3 region has the DNA TGTGCCAGCAGTTTATGGGCCACGGGTGGCTACACCTTC.